One sample yielded the 7 T cell receptor beta chains listed below, sequenced in a study of T-cell reconstitution after alpha-beta-depleted transplantation in children. Preparation of the TCRbeta library used unique molecular identifiers. TCRdb reprocessed the PCR reads via MiXCR and lists one record per CDR3 protein. The sample lists about 110,000 distinct CDR3 sequences; around 6.4% were seen once. The sequenced sample was PBMCs, mostly from graft donor cells, obtained 360 days after TCRalphabeta/CD19-depleted stem cell transplant. The receptor set was obtained from a male patient aged 2 to 9 who had a stem cell transplant for acute lymphoblastic leukemia, so the T cells may come from the graft donor.

There are a few counts of this clonotype. The chain employs TRBV18 and TRBJ2-5; 10 nucleotides align to TRBD1. After removal of 6 bases from V and 5 bases from J, the junction contained 9 bases not matched to a gene. The CDR3 is made up of 15 amino acids. Germline CDR1 and CDR2: KGHSH and LQKENI. The CDR3 sequence: CASSFRTGGGETQYF. DNA for the CDR3: TGTGCCAGCTCTTTTCGGACAGGGGGAGGTGAGACCCAGTACTTC.

V gene TRBV9 combines with J gene TRBJ2-3, with 8 nucleotides matching TRBD2. Germline V CDR1 and CDR2: SGDLS, YYNGEE. This CDR3 contains 17 residues. V lost 4 bases, J lost 2 bases, and 12 bases stayed unmatched. As DNA, the CDR3 is TGTGCCAGCAGCCCTCCCAAGCGGGGGTCTTCCACAGATACGCAGTATTTT. This codes for CASSPPKRGSSTDTQYF.

In this sample, this clonotype turned up a few times. The chain employs TRBV18 and TRBJ2-1, with TRBD2 matching over 9 bases. After removal of 3 bases from V and 7 bases from J, the junction contained 4 bases not matched to a gene. The CDR3 is 14 residues long. The germline V gene encodes CDR1 KGHSH and CDR2 LQKENI. The CDR3 reads CASSPKTSGNEQFF. The CDR3 DNA reads as TGTGCCAGCTCACCCAAGACTAGCGGTAATGAGCAGTTCTTC.

In its sample, this clonotype was seen many times. The chain carries TRBV7-9 and TRBJ2-7, with 10 bases fitting TRBD2. V was pared by 4 bases and J by 5 bases, with 5 bases of the junction left unmatched. The CDR3 covers 14 residues. Per the germline V gene, CDR1 is SEHNR and CDR2 is FQNEAQ (reference sequence). The CDR3 here is CASSSSGRVHEQYF. CDR3 sequence (DNA): TGTGCCAGCAGCTCTAGCGGGAGAGTGCACGAGCAGTACTTC. The whole variable domain, remainder taken from reference TRBV7-9 and TRBJ2-7, is DTGVSQNPRHKITKRGQNVTFRCDPISEHNRLYWYRQTLGQGPEFLTYFQNEAQLEKSRLLSDRFSAERPKGSFSTLEIQRTEQGDSAMYLCASSSSGRVHEQYFGPGTRLTVT.

The gene calls are TRBV27 and TRBJ2-3; 16 bases are shared with TRBD2. Looked up from germline, CDR1 is MNHEY and CDR2 is SMNVEV (reference sequence). There are 19 residues in the CDR3. The J segment lost 3 bases and the V segment lost 4 bases, leaving 10 bases of the junction unmatched. The CDR3 region is CASSSGLAGGPLVTDTQYF. The DNA for the CDR3 is TGTGCCAGCAGTTCGGGACTAGCGGGAGGGCCATTAGTAACAGATACGCAGTATTTT.

This clonotype has just a few counts. At one end the junction does not follow the germline gene, possibly because of a read error. The gene calls are TRBV9 and TRBJ1-2; D gene ambiguous. The CDR3 has 9 amino acids. Germline lookup yields CDR1 SGDLS and CDR2 YYNGEE. The CDR3 here is CAGSDGYTF. CDR3 sequence (DNA): TGTGCCGGCAGCGATGGCTACACCTTC.

This clonotype was observed a handful of times. The genes are TRBV9 and TRBJ2-7, with a tentative D call TRBD1 (6 bases). Trimming pared 3 bases from V and 5 bases from J, leaving 15 bases between. Germline loops: CDR1 SGDLS, CDR2 YYNGEE. The CDR3 is 14 amino acids. CDR3 DNA: TGTGCCAGCAGCGGATCCGGGACATTCCACGAGCAGTACTTC. Translation gives CASSGSGTFHEQYF.